The 5 T cell receptor beta chains below all came from one sample that was sequenced in a study of OX40 agonist ivuxolimab in advanced cancers. Assay used: immunoSEQ multiplex PCR; TCRdb lists only in-frame clones, some missing. The repertoire holds about 59,000 clones, with around nine tenths as singletons. The sample here was CD4+ or CD8+ T cells sorted from blood, taken in a trial of the OX40 agonist ivuxolimab. The receptors were gathered from an adult with an advanced solid tumor such as melanoma, head and neck, liver or kidney cancer.

The V and J genes are TRBV2 and TRBJ2-7, with 8 bases that match TRBD2. The CDR3 covers 13 residues. Germline trimming cut 10 bases from V and 4 bases from J; bases unmatched to any gene: 9. Germline-derived CDR1 and CDR2 are SNHLY and FYNNEI. CDR3 sequence (DNA): TGTGCCACTGGCGGAGCGGGAGATTACGAGCAGTACTTC. Translating it yields CATGGAGDYEQYF. Filled out from reference TRBV2 and TRBJ2-7, the complete variable domain reads EPEVTQTPSHQVTQMGQEVILRCVPISNHLYFYWYRQILGQKVEFLVSFYNNEISEKSEIFDDQFSVERPDGSNFTLKIRSTKLEDSAMYFCATGGAGDYEQYFGPGTRLTVT.

V and J are TRBV19 and TRBJ2-4, with 7 bases aligning to TRBD2. Germline trimming cut 1 base from V and 10 bases from J; bases unmatched to any gene: 7. CDR1 LNHDA and CDR2 SQIVND come from the germline V gene (reference sequence). This CDR3 is 14 amino acids long. The CDR3 protein is CASSIGRDGGIQYF. The CDR3 bases are TGTGCCAGTAGTATAGGAAGGGACGGGGGGATTCAGTACTTC. The full variable domain, its missing parts supplied by reference TRBV19 and TRBJ2-4, is DGGITQSPKYLFRKEGQNVTLSCEQNLNHDAMYWYRQDPGQGLRLIYYSQIVNDFQKGDIAEGYSVSREKKESFPLTVTSAQKNPTAFYLCASSIGRDGGIQYFGAGTRLSVL.

The chain is built from TRBV29-1 and TRBJ2-6, with a weak D call TRBD2 (6 bases). Looked up from germline, CDR1 is SQVTM and CDR2 is ANQGSEA. CDR3 length: 14 amino acids. V was trimmed by 6 bases and J by 2 bases, leaving 11 bases between them. Here the CDR3 reads CSVGGRAGANVLTF. In nucleotides, the CDR3 is TGCAGCGTGGGGGGACGGGCTGGGGCCAACGTCCTGACTTTC.

The chain employs TRBV30 and TRBJ2-3, with D perhaps TRBD2 (5 bases). The CDR3 length is 14 residues. Trimming took 8 bases from V and 4 from J, leaving 19 bases between them. Germline lookup yields CDR1 GTSNPN and CDR2 SVGIG (reference sequence). CDR3 sequence reads: CAGSSGPRADTQYF. The CDR3 DNA reads as TGTGCCGGATCTTCAGGTCCGCGGGCAGATACGCAGTATTTT.

The chain employs TRBV6-5 and TRBJ2-1; TRBD2 matches at 12 bases. This CDR3 contains 15 residues. Germline lookup yields CDR1 MNHEY and CDR2 SVGAGI. V was clipped by 6 bases and J by 7 bases; unmatched bases: 7. For the CDR3, the DNA is TGTGCCAGCAGCTTGACTAGCGGGAGATGGAATGAGCAGTTCTTC. Residues: CASSLTSGRWNEQFF.